These 20 T cell receptor beta chains were sequenced from one sample in a study of T-cell reconstitution after alpha-beta-depleted transplantation in children. Preparing the TCRbeta library involved the use of unique molecular identifiers. From the PCR reads, TCRdb called clonotypes with MiXCR, one entry per CDR3 protein. The sample contains under 70,000 distinct CDR3 sequences, 11% of which appear only once. The sequencing here drew on PBMCs, taken before TCRalphabeta/CD19-depleted stem cell transplant. Every receptor here comes from a boy under 18 with acute myeloid leukemia, due to receive a stem cell transplant.

The sample holds one count of this clonotype. A much larger clone sits a single nucleotide away, making a read error possible. This chain joins TRBV2 and TRBJ2-1; the D is unclear. V shed 7 bases and J shed 10 bases, with 5 bases lying between them. The CDR3 spans 9 residues. In germline, CDR1 is SNHLY, CDR2 FYNNEI. CDR3 bases: TGTGCCAGCAAATGGGAGCAGTTCTTC. Translation: CASKWEQFF.

This clonotype was observed many times. The chain has TRBV12-3 or TRBV12-4 and TRBJ1-4, with 7 bases identical to TRBD1. V gave up 5 bases and J gave up 7 bases; unmatched junction bases: 13. The CDR3 totals 16 residues. The CDR3: CASSPPYRGWSEKLFF. The CDR3 DNA is TGTGCCAGCAGTCCCCCCTACAGGGGATGGAGTGAAAAACTGTTTTTT.

The table lists this clonotype with a count of one. The CDR3 coding sequence is TGCGCCAGCAGTGTCTCCCTTCGGCAGGTTATAGGTGAGCAGTTCTTC. As protein: CASSVSLRQVIGEQFF. The V gene is TRBV10-2, the J gene TRBJ2-1; the D is unclear. This CDR3 has 16 amino acids. Germline values: CDR1 WSHSY, CDR2 SAAADI. The V gene lost 4 bases and the J gene lost 9 bases, with 22 bases spanning the gap.

Many counts were recorded for this clonotype. The CDR3 reads CASSLVQGSGDTQYF. The CDR3 DNA follows: TGTGCCAGCAGTTTAGTCCAAGGGAGCGGAGATACGCAGTATTTT. This rearrangement joins TRBV12-3 or TRBV12-4 to TRBJ2-3, with D tentatively TRBD2 (5 bases). The CDR3 has 15 residues. V was clipped by 1 base and J by 5 bases, with 13 bases between them.

This clonotype was observed at least ten times. The gene calls are TRBV24-1 and TRBJ2-1; tentatively, D is TRBD2 (6 bases). The CDR3 consists of 15 residues. V lost 1 base and J 4 bases, leaving 10 bases between the germline ends. Germline V gene sequence: CDR1 KGHDR, CDR2 SFDVKD. The CDR3 reads CATSDLRDFYNEQFF. The CDR3 region has the DNA TGTGCCACCAGTGATTTAAGGGACTTTTACAATGAGCAGTTCTTC.

This clonotype was found many times. The chain combines TRBV10-3 with TRBJ1-5; the D is unclear. The CDR3 covers 15 residues. The germline gives CDR1 ENHRY, CDR2 SYGVKD. The V and J ends lost 3 bases and 2 bases respectively, with 11 bases between them. The CDR3 sequence: CAISDGESGNQPQHF. CDR3 bases: TGTGCCATCAGTGACGGGGAGTCTGGCAATCAGCCCCAGCATTTT.

Ten or more counts support this clonotype. The chain carries TRBV6-2 or TRBV6-3 and TRBJ2-7; 7 nucleotides match TRBD2. Looked up from germline, CDR1 is MNHEY and CDR2 is SVGEGT. Germline trimming cut 6 bases from V and 1 base from J; bases unmatched to any gene: 12. The CDR3 spans 16 residues. CDR3 sequence (DNA): TGTGCCAGCAGGCAACTAGCGCTGCTCCCTTCCTACGAGCAGTACTTC. Amino acids: CASRQLALLPSYEQYF.

This clonotype was found many times. V usage is TRBV19 and J usage is TRBJ2-3; the match to TRBD1 covers 9 bases. Germline loops: CDR1 LNHDA, CDR2 SQIVND (reference sequence). This CDR3 contains 15 residues. J gave up 4 bases and V 8 bases, and 10 bases lay outside the gene matches. The CDR3: CASRWGTGSADTQYF. CDR3 DNA sequence: TGTGCCAGTCGATGGGGGACAGGGAGTGCAGATACGCAGTATTTT.

This clonotype came up many times. This sequence joins TRBV3-1 and TRBJ2-1; TRBD1 aligns across 8 bases. The V and J ends lost 5 bases and 6 bases, in that order; junction bases with no gene match: 9. Germline CDR1 is LGHDT and CDR2 is YNNKEL (reference sequence). This CDR3 has 15 residues. In DNA form, the CDR3 reads TGTGCCAGCAGCTCCACAGGGGGAACCGGCAATGAGCAGTTCTTC. Its protein product is CASSSTGGTGNEQFF.

This clonotype was recorded many times. DNA for the CDR3: TGCGCCAGCGCAATTAACAATGAGCAGTTCTTC. It translates to CASAINNEQFF. This chain connects TRBV10-1 to TRBJ2-1; the D is unclear. CDR1 and CDR2 (germline): WNHNN, SYGVQD (reference sequence). Trimming removed 8 bases at V and 5 bases at J, with 7 bases between. The CDR3 runs 11 residues.

This clonotype showed up many times. The rearrangement links TRBV7-9 to TRBJ2-7, with a possible D match to TRBD2 (5 bases). The V end lost 4 bases, the J end lost 3 bases, and 13 bases lay between the germline ends. Germline V gene lookup returns CDR1 SEHNR and CDR2 FQNEAQ (reference sequence). The CDR3 has 14 amino acids. CDR3 sequence reads: CASSSQELGYEQYF. For the CDR3, the DNA is TGTGCCAGCAGCTCTCAGGAACTAGGCTACGAGCAGTACTTC.

This clonotype appeared many times. The chain carries TRBV7-9 and TRBJ2-3; TRBD2 is a possible D gene (6 bases). The CDR3 loop spans 13 amino acids. CDR1 is SEHNR and CDR2 is FQNEAQ in the germline V gene (reference sequence). V lost 3 bases, J lost 4 bases, and 8 bases lay in between. This CDR3 is CASSLLASDTQYF. In nucleotides, the CDR3 is TGTGCCAGCAGCTTGCTAGCGTCAGATACGCAGTATTTT.

The sample holds many counts of this clonotype. The chain joins TRBV30 to TRBJ1-5; D might be TRBD1 (5 bases). The CDR3 is 13 amino acids. CDR1 GTSNPN and CDR2 SVGIG come from the germline V gene (reference sequence). V lost 0 bases and J lost 5, with 8 bases in between. Written as DNA, the CDR3 is TGTGCCTGGAGTGTCGGGGCGTATCAGCCCCAGCATTTT. Translating gives CAWSVGAYQPQHF.

The chain is built from TRBV7-2 and TRBJ2-7, with 9 bases lining up with TRBD2. CDR1 is SGHTA and CDR2 is FQGNSA in the germline V gene. The CDR3 runs 16 residues. The junction had 9 bases not matched to a gene; V was cut back by 2 bases and J by 4 bases. Written as DNA, the CDR3 is TGTGCCAGCAGCTTATTGGGCGGGAGGGCCCGTTACGAGCAGTACTTC. It is translated as CASSLLGGRARYEQYF.

This clonotype was counted a single time. With a much larger clone just one base away, this may be a read error. The rearrangement uses TRBV5-1 and TRBJ2-1; D ambiguous. The V and J ends lost 5 bases and 10 bases respectively, with 22 bases between them. Germline CDR1 and CDR2: SGHRS and YFSETQ. The CDR3 totals 15 residues. The CDR3 nucleotides are TGCGCCAGCAGTCGGGCTGACCCGTCACAGCGAGAGCAGTTCTTC. Its protein product is CASSRADPSQREQFF.

This clonotype was recorded many times. The chain couples TRBV10-2 to TRBJ2-3; TRBD1 matches at 7 bases. Losses at the gene ends were 6 bases for V and 3 bases for J; bases not matched to a gene: 9. Germline V gene sequence: CDR1 WSHSY, CDR2 SAAADI. This CDR3 spans 15 amino acids. CDR3 DNA: TGCGCCAGCAGGCTACAGGGGAAGTATACAGATACGCAGTATTTT. It encodes CASRLQGKYTDTQYF.

As for this clonotype: This could be a read error, since a much larger clone is one nucleotide away. The chain joins TRBV5-1 to TRBJ1-2, with D perhaps TRBD1 (6 bases). Germline loops: CDR1 SGHRS, CDR2 YFSETQ. The CDR3 has 14 residues. The CDR3 sequence is CASSLQGDTYDYTF. The DNA of the CDR3 is TGCGCCAGCAGCTTGCAAGGGGACACCTATGACTACACCTTC.

This chain uses TRBV7-2 with TRBJ2-7, with 10 bases fitting TRBD1. There are 14 residues in the CDR3. J gave up 3 bases and V 6 bases, and 5 bases lay outside the gene matches. Germline V gene data show CDR1 as SGHTA and CDR2 as FQGNSA. Written as DNA, the CDR3 is TGTGCCAGCAGAGCCGGGACAGGGGTCTACGAGCAGTACTTC. Amino acid sequence: CASRAGTGVYEQYF. The entire variable domain, with the rest obtained from reference TRBV7-2 and TRBJ2-7, is as follows: GAGVSQSPSNKVTEKGKDVELRCDPISGHTALYWYRQSLGQGLEFLIYFQGNSAPDKSGLPSDRFSAERTGGSVSTLTIQRTQQEDSAVYLCASRAGTGVYEQYFGPGTRLTVT.

The chain joins TRBV18 to TRBJ2-1, with TRBD1 identical over 8 bases. J was trimmed by 5 bases and V by 2 bases; bases with no gene match: 11. The CDR3 consists of 17 residues. The germline V gene encodes CDR1 KGHSH and CDR2 LQKENI. In DNA form, the CDR3 reads TGTGCCAGCTCACCAATCAGGGGGCCGGTGATACACAATGAGCAGTTCTTC. Translated, it gives CASSPIRGPVIHNEQFF.

This clonotype was detected ten times or more. CDR3 sequence reads: CASSHQGTGDGYTF. The CDR3 coding sequence is TGCGCCAGCAGCCACCAGGGGACAGGGGATGGCTACACCTTC. The gene calls are TRBV5-1 and TRBJ1-2, with 10 positions matching TRBD1. J lost 6 bases, V lost 4 bases, and 6 bases had no gene match. CDR3 length equals 14 residues. Germline V gene data show CDR1 as SGHRS and CDR2 as YFSETQ.